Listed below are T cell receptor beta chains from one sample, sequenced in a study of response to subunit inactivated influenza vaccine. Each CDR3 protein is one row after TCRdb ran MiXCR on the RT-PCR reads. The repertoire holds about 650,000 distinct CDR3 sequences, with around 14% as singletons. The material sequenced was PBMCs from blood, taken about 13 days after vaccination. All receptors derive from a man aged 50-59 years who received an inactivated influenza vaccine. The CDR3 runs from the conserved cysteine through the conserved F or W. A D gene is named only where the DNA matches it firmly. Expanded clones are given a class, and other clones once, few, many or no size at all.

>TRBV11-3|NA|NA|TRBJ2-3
CASSLGGTMLQYF
TGTGCCAGCAGCTTAGGGGGGACCATGCTGCAGTATTTT
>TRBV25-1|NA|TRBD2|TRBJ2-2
CASSGLAVYGELFF
TGTGCCAGCTCGGGACTAGCGGTTTACGGGGAGCTGTTTTTT
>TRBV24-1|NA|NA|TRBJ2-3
CATSDLIASGTDTQYF
TGTGCCACCAGTGATTTAATAGCTAGCGGCACAGATACGCAGTATTTT
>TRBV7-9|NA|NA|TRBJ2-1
CASSLVGPPHNEQFF
TGTGCCAGCAGCTTAGTCGGCCCGCCCCACAATGAGCAGTTCTTC
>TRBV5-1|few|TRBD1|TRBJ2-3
CASSRSGQGADTQYF
TGCGCCAGCAGCCGGTCGGGACAGGGGGCAGATACGCAGTATTTT
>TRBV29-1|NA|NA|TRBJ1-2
CSVEGRNYGYTF
TGCAGCGTTGAAGGGCGGAACTATGGCTACACCTTC
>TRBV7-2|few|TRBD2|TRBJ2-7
CASSFGGAFYEQYF
TGTGCCAGCAGCTTCGGGGGGGCGTTTTACGAGCAGTACTTC
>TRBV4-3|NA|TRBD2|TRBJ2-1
CASSSLSGRDYNEQFF
TGCGCCAGCAGCTCACTTAGCGGGAGGGACTACAATGAGCAGTTCTTC
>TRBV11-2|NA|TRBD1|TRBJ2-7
CASSADRAGYEQYF
TGTGCCAGCAGCGCAGACAGGGCGGGCTACGAGCAGTACTTC
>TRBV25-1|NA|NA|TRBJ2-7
CASSEKGEQYF
TGTGCCAGCAGTGAAAAGGGCGAGCAGTACTTC
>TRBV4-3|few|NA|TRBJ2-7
CASSQDLQGTALSYEQYF
TGCGCCAGCAGCCAAGACTTGCAGGGGACGGCCCTCTCCTACGAGCAGTACTTC
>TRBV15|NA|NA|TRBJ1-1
CATSRDRGIGTEAYF
TGTGCCACCAGCAGAGACCGGGGAATTGGGACTGAAGCTTACTTT
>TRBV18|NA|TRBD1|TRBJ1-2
CASSAGQGNGYTF
TGTGCCAGCTCAGCGGGACAGGGGAATGGCTACACCTTC
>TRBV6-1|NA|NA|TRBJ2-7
CASSETGTSYEQYF
TGTGCCAGCAGCGAGACCGGGACAAGCTACGAGCAGTACTTC
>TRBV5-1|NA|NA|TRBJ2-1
CASSLAQQIYNEQFF
TGCGCCAGCAGCTTGGCGCAGCAGATATACAATGAGCAGTTCTTC
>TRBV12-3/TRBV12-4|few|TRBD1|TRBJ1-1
CASSSYPQTGGMGTEAFF
TGTGCCAGCAGTTCGTATCCCCAGACAGGGGGTATGGGGACTGAAGCTTTCTTT
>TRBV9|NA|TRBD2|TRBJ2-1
CASSVEIRLAGLDVEQFF
TGTGCCAGCAGCGTAGAAATTAGACTAGCGGGACTTGATGTTGAGCAGTTCTTC
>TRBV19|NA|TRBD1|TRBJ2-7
CASSTGTGGSYEQYF
TGTGCCAGTAGTACCGGGACAGGGGGATCCTACGAGCAGTACTTC
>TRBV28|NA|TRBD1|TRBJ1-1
CASSSPAQTGEAFF
TGTGCCAGCAGTTCCCCCGCCCAGACAGGGGAAGCTTTCTTT
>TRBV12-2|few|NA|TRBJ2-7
CASRLEGLRRVPLVGYEQYF
TGTGCAAGTCGCTTAGAAGGTCTGAGAAGAGTCCCTTTGGTTGGTTACGAGCAGTACTTC
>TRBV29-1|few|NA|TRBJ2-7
CSVGSRGYEQYF
TGCAGCGTAGGTTCCCGGGGTTACGAGCAGTACTTC
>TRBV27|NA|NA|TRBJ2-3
CASSLLEADTQYF
TGTGCCAGCAGTTTACTAGAGGCAGATACGCAGTATTTT